These 21 T cell receptor beta chains were all obtained from the same sample, sequenced in a study of shared clonotypes between healthy human individuals. Assay used: immunoSEQ multiplex PCR; TCRdb lists only in-frame clones, some missing. The sample holds over 950,000 clones, 60% to 80% seen once. Sequenced input: memory CD4+ T cells from PBMCs. Regarding subset: CD45RA-negative fraction. These receptors originate from a man aged 18 to 30 in good health. Some clones in this sample may be carry-over from other donors' samples.

The chain recombines TRBV2 with TRBJ1-2, with a tentative D call TRBD1 (5 bases). The ends were cut back, 10 bases at V and 8 bases at J, with 14 bases in the middle. The length of the CDR3 is 11 residues. Germline CDR1 is SNHLY and CDR2 is FYNNEI. In DNA form, the CDR3 reads TGTGCCAAGAGGGCAGGGACCGGCTACACCTTC. Translated, it gives CAKRAGTGYTF.

The chain joins TRBV7-3 to TRBJ2-3; D may match TRBD1 or TRBD2 (5 bases each). The CDR3 is 14 amino acids. V gave up 2 bases and J gave up 5 bases, with 11 bases separating them. Germline CDR1 is SGHTA and CDR2 is FQGTGA. CDR3 sequence reads: CASSLGTRGDTQYF. As DNA, the CDR3 is TGTGCCAGCAGCTTAGGGACCCGGGGAGATACGCAGTATTTT.

The J gene is TRBJ1-2, the V gene TRBV5-1, with 8 bases that match TRBD1. The CDR3 runs 15 residues. The V gene end was trimmed by 4 bases and the J gene end by 4 bases; junction bases not matched to a gene: 9. Per germline, CDR1 SGHRS and CDR2 YFSETQ. CDR3: CASSASGQAAYGYTF. For the CDR3, the DNA is TGCGCCAGCAGCGCTTCGGGACAGGCAGCCTATGGCTACACCTTC.

The genes are TRBV7-2 and TRBJ2-3; D is uncertain. V was trimmed by 0 bases and J by 7 bases, leaving 17 bases between them. Germline CDR1 and CDR2: SGHTA and FQGNSA. This CDR3 is built from 16 residues. CDR3 region: CASSLAVGPAPYTQYF. CDR3 coding DNA: TGTGCCAGCAGCTTAGCGGTCGGACCGGCGCCTTATACGCAGTATTTT.

The rearrangement links TRBV4-2 to TRBJ2-4; 8 nucleotides agree with TRBD1. The CDR3 totals 15 residues. V dropped 4 bases and J dropped 5; count of bases not matched to a gene: 7. Germline CDR1 and CDR2: LGHNA and YNFKEQ. The CDR3, as DNA: TGTGCCAGCAGCCGGCAGGGACAGGCGGAAAACATTCAGTACTTC. This sequence encodes CASSRQGQAENIQYF.

The CDR3 loop reads CASSRDSYTGELFF. CDR3 coding DNA: TGTGCCAGCAGCCGGGACAGTTACACCGGGGAGCTGTTTTTT. V and J are TRBV5-6 and TRBJ2-2; 7 nucleotides agree with TRBD1. J was trimmed by 3 bases and V by 4 bases; bases with no gene match: 3. This CDR3 comprises 14 residues. The germline CDR1 and CDR2 sequences are SGHDT and YYEEEE. Supplemented by reference TRBV5-6 and TRBJ2-2, the full variable domain reads DAGVTQSPTHLIKTRGQQVTLRCSPKSGHDTVSWYQQALGQGPQFIFQYYEEEERQRGNFPDRFSGHQFPNYSSELNVNALLLGDSALYLCASSRDSYTGELFFGEGSRLTVL.

The V gene is TRBV18, the J gene TRBJ2-3, with D perhaps TRBD2 (6 bases). This CDR3 contains 14 residues. Germline CDR1 and CDR2: KGHSH and LQKENI. Trimming removed 8 bases from V and 3 bases from J, with 15 bases in between. The CDR3 DNA follows: TGTGCCAGCCTGGACGGGAGCAGGACAGATACGCAGTATTTT. Translation: CASLDGSRTDTQYF. Full variable domain (missing parts from reference TRBV18 and TRBJ2-3): NAGVMQNPRHLVRRRGQEARLRCSPMKGHSHVYWYRQLPEEGLKFMVYLQKENIIDESGMPKERFSAEFPKEGPSILRIQQVVRGDSAAYFCASLDGSRTDTQYFGPGTRLTVL.

This sequence joins TRBV19 and TRBJ1-1; D unclear. The CDR3 has 15 residues. Trimming shortened V by 8 bases and J by 1 base, and 17 bases separated the two germline ends. Looked up from germline, CDR1 is LNHDA and CDR2 is SQIVND (reference sequence). The CDR3 reads CASRRVGTANTEAFF. Written as DNA, the CDR3 is TGTGCCAGTCGGAGGGTAGGTACAGCGAACACTGAAGCTTTCTTT. The full variable domain, with the rest looked up from reference TRBV19 and TRBJ1-1, is DGGITQSPKYLFRKEGQNVTLSCEQNLNHDAMYWYRQDPGQGLRLIYYSQIVNDFQKGDIAEGYSVSREKKESFPLTVTSAQKNPTAFYLCASRRVGTANTEAFFGQGTRLTVV.

This clone was found once. V and J are TRBV15 and TRBJ2-3; TRBD2 matches 7 bases. This CDR3 comprises 14 residues. The V and J ends lost 2 bases and 4 bases, in that order; junction bases with no gene match: 3. The germline CDR1 and CDR2 sequences are LNHNV and YYDKDF (reference sequence). CDR3 DNA: TGTGCCACCAGCAGACAACTAGCGCCAGATACGCAGTATTTT. Protein product: CATSRQLAPDTQYF.

This chain connects TRBV6-6 to TRBJ2-7; TRBD2 agrees at 8 bases. The CDR3 consists of 12 residues. Germline V CDR1 and CDR2: MNHNY, SVGAGI (reference sequence). V was pared by 11 bases and J by 6 bases, with 9 bases of the junction left unmatched. CDR3 bases: TGTGCCGCCAGCGGGAGAGGCCTCGAGCAGTACTTC. It encodes CAASGRGLEQYF.

On this clone itself: This specimen includes other DNA sequences encoding the same CDR3. The chain combines TRBV28 with TRBJ2-7, with D uncertain. V gave up 1 base and J gave up 0 bases, with 7 bases separating them. The length of the CDR3 is 14 residues. Per germline, CDR1 MDHEN and CDR2 SYDVKM. Written as DNA, the CDR3 is TGTGCCAGCAGTTTATTAGCAAGCTCCTACGAGCAGTACTTC. Translating it yields CASSLLASSYEQYF.

This clone appeared once. CDR3 sequence (DNA): TGTGCCAGCAGCTTAGTCCGGCTATCCACCGGGGAGCTGTTTTTT. This translates into CASSLVRLSTGELFF. The chain couples TRBV11-2 to TRBJ2-2; D not resolved. V was trimmed by 1 base and J by 4 bases, leaving 10 bases between them. Germline V gives CDR1 SGHAT, CDR2 FQNNGV. This CDR3 is 15 amino acids long.

The chain couples TRBV7-2 to TRBJ2-5; D is possibly TRBD1 (6 bases). This CDR3 is built from 13 residues. The germline gives CDR1 SGHTA, CDR2 FQGNSA. The V gene lost 5 bases and the J gene lost 5 bases, with 12 bases spanning the gap. CDR3 DNA: TGTGCCAGCAGCCGGACCGGACAGGAGACCCAGTACTTC. Residues: CASSRTGQETQYF.

This sequence joins TRBV11-2 and TRBJ2-1; D gene ambiguous. Trimming took off 4 bases at V and 9 bases at J, with 10 bases between the two ends. Germline V gene data show CDR1 as SGHAT and CDR2 as FQNNGV. The CDR3 contains 12 residues. In DNA, the CDR3 is TGTGCCAGCAGCTCCTCGAGAGTTGAGCAGTTCTTC. Its translation is CASSSSRVEQFF.

This chain links TRBV4-2 with TRBJ2-1, with unresolved D. CDR3 size: 11 residues. V dropped 5 bases and J dropped 10 bases, with 9 bases sitting between them. CDR1 is LGHNA, CDR2 YNFKEQ, per germline. DNA of the CDR3: TGTGCCAGCAGCGAAGCTGGGGAGCAGTTCTTC. Protein product: CASSEAGEQFF.

This chain links TRBV6-1 with TRBJ2-1, with D tentatively TRBD2 (6 bases). Trimming removed 1 base from V and 6 bases from J, with 7 bases in between. CDR1 MNHNS and CDR2 SASEGT come from the germline V gene. The CDR3 loop spans 13 amino acids. CDR3 DNA sequence: TGTGCCAGCAGTGAAGTGACTAGCAATGAGCAGTTCTTC. This sequence encodes CASSEVTSNEQFF.

The chain couples TRBV16 to TRBJ1-4, with TRBD1 as a possible D gene (5 bases). This CDR3 comprises 17 residues. Germline V CDR1 and CDR2: KGHSY, FQNENV. V dropped 1 base and J dropped 4 bases, with 16 bases sitting between them. The CDR3 protein is CASSQFRSGGLNEKLFF. The CDR3 bases are TGTGCCAGCAGCCAATTCAGGTCTGGGGGACTTAATGAAAAACTGTTTTTT.

This clone was recorded a few times. The chain recombines TRBV7-3 with TRBJ2-4; 7 bases align to TRBD1. V gave up 4 bases and J gave up 13 bases; unmatched junction bases: 4. The germline V gene has CDR1 SGHTA and CDR2 FQGTGA. CDR3 size: 11 residues. The CDR3 DNA reads as TGTGCCAGCAGCTCAGGGGGACGGCAGTACTTC. Protein: CASSSGGRQYF.

The chain is built from TRBV21-1 and TRBJ2-2; the table calls TRBD1, which could not be checked here. TRBV21-1 counts as a pseudogene. The CDR3 totals 16 residues. The CDR3 region has the DNA TGTGCCAGCAGCAAATGGCCTGCCCCGTGGACCGGGGAGCTGTTTTTT. It is translated as CASSKWPAPWTGELFF.

This clone was picked up a small number of times. CDR3 residues: CASSPQGTGSYNEQFF. The DNA for the CDR3 is TGTGCCAGCAGCCCCCAAGGGACCGGGTCCTACAATGAGCAGTTCTTC. The rearrangement joins TRBV7-2 to TRBJ2-1; perhaps D is TRBD1 or TRBD2 (5 bases each). Germline CDR1 SGHTA, CDR2 FQGNSA. The CDR3 contains 16 residues. The germline V and J ends were trimmed by 5 bases and 1 base, with 15 bases remaining between them.

V usage is TRBV6-1 and J usage is TRBJ1-4; D is undetermined. The CDR3 consists of 15 residues. Germline values: CDR1 MNHNS, CDR2 SASEGT. With 1 base removed from V and 5 bases from J, the gap between germline ends came to 11 bases. The CDR3 DNA sequence: TGTGCCAGCAGTGAAGGGAGGCAGGAGAATGAAAAACTGTTTTTT. Translating it yields CASSEGRQENEKLFF.